This T cell receptor (beta chain) was obtained from a study of control samples from healthy donors and cancer patients. The table came from immunoSEQ multiplex PCR; TCRdb's copy has only in-frame clones and leaves some out. The sample yields approximately 99,000 clones, around four fifths seen once. Germline V gene sequence: CDR1 WSHSY, CDR2 SAAADI. V was trimmed by 7 bases and J by 3 bases, leaving 10 bases between them. The CDR3 is 13 amino acids. This clonotype was sampled from a man between 18 and 35 years old in good health. V and J are TRBV10-2 and TRBJ1-5; unclear D gene. Sequenced sample: blood. The CDR3 DNA sequence: TGCGCCAGCACTTCCAGTTTCAATCAGCCCCAGCATTTT. This sequence encodes CASTSSFNQPQHF.